The following is a T cell receptor (beta chain) sequence with its context. What it binds is not known. The CDR3 end lies 3 residues beyond the end of the read and is filled in from the germline J gene. TCRdb's copy holds only in-frame clones and misses some; the assay was immunoSEQ multiplex PCR. This sample's table reports 20,000 to 25,000 clones. The sample comes from a study of T cells in women clearing cervical HPV infection. Each participant carried one incident cervical HPV16 infection only. The germline CDR1 and CDR2 sequences are SGDLS and YYNGEE. Trimming cost V 1 base and J 6 bases; bases outside gene matches: 7. This CDR3 is 15 amino acids long. Study-wide results and limits: Timing of associations relative to infection is unclear; T-cell subsets were not isolated. Controls had more TRBV6-7 (0.16%) than cases (around 0.11%). CIN3+ cases had significantly higher TCR repertoire richness than controls, but evenness did not differ.

Sequenced sample: blood buffy coat. The origin of this receptor is a woman aged 18 to 75 with a cervical HPV16 infection that either progressed to CIN3+ or cleared (not recorded which). This chain connects TRBV9 to TRBJ1-2; 9 bases line up with TRBD1. CDR3: CASSVTGQGWNGYTF. The CDR3 DNA, read in part, is TGTGCCAGCAGCGTAACGGGACAGGGTTGGAATGGC.